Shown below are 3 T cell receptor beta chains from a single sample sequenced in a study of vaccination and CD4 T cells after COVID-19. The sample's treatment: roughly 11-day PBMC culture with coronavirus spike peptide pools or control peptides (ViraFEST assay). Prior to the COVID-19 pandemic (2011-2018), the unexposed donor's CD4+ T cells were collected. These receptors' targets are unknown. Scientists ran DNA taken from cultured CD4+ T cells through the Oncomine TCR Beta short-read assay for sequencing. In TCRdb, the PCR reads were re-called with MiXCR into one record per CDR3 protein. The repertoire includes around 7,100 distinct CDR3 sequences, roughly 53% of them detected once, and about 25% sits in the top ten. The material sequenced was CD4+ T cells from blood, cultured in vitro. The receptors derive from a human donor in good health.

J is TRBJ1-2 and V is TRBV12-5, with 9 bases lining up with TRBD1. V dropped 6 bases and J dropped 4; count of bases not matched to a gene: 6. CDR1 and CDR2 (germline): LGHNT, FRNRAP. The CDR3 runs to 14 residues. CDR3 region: CASGPQGAAYGYTF. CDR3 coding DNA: TGTGCTAGTGGGCCACAGGGGGCGGCCTATGGCTACACCTTC.

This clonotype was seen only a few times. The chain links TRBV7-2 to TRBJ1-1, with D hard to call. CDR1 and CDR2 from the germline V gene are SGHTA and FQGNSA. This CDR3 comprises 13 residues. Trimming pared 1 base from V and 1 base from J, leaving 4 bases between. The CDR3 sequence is CASSLEQNTEAFF. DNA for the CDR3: TGTGCCAGCAGCTTAGAACAGAACACTGAAGCTTTCTTT.

CDR3 sequence (DNA): TGTGCCAGCAGCCAACAAACAGATACGCAGTATTTT. Amino acid sequence: CASSQQTDTQYF. The chain is built from TRBV5-4 and TRBJ2-3; D uncertain. V was shortened by 4 bases and J by 3 bases, with 6 bases between the two germline ends. The CDR3 is made up of 12 amino acids. Germline assignment: CDR1 SGHNT and CDR2 YYREEE (reference sequence).